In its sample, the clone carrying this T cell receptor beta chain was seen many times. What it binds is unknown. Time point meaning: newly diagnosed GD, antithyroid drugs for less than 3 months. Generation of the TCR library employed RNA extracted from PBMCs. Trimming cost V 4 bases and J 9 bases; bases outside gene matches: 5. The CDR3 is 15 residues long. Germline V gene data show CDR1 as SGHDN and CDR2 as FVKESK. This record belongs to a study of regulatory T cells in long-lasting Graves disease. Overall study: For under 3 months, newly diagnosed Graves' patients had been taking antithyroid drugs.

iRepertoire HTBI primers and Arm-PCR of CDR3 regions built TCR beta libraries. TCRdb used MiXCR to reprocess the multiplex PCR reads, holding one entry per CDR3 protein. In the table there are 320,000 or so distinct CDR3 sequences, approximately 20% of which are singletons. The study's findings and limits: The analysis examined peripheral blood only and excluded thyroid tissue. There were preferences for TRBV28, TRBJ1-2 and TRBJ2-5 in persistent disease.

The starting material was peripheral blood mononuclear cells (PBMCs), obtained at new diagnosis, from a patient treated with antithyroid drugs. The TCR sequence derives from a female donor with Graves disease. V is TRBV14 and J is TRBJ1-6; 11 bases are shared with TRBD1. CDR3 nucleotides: TGTGCCAGCAGCCGAAGGGGGACAGGGGGTTCACCCCTCCACTTT. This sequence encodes CASSRRGTGGSPLHF. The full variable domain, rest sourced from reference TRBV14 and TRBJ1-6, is EAGVTQFPSHSVIEKGQTVTLRCDPISGHDNLYWYRRVMGKEIKFLLHFVKESKQDESGMPNNRFLAERTGGTYSTLKVQPAELEDSGVYFCASSRRGTGGSPLHFGNGTRLTVT.